Presented here are 29 T cell receptor beta chains from one specimen sequenced in a study of shared clonotypes between healthy human individuals. Assay: immunoSEQ multiplex PCR; the TCRdb copy retains only in-frame clones and omits some. The sample holds 110,000 or so clones, around 68% seen once. The sequencing input was memory CD8+ T cells sorted from blood. Subset reported: CD45RO+ cells pooled with CCR7-negative TemRA cells. The receptors shown here come from a woman in her twenties or thirties in good health.

This chain uses TRBV7-9 with TRBJ1-4, with 8 bases aligning to TRBD1. The length of the CDR3 is 13 residues. Per the germline V gene, CDR1 is SEHNR and CDR2 is FQNEAQ (reference sequence). With 1 base clipped from V and 10 bases from J, the junction kept 2 bases outside the gene matches. This CDR3 is CASSLEQGGKLFF. CDR3 nucleotides: TGTGCCAGCAGCTTAGAACAGGGGGGAAAACTGTTTTTT.

The genes are TRBV28 and TRBJ2-3; TRBD2 aligns across 9 bases. This CDR3 comprises 16 residues. V was clipped by 6 bases and J by 3 bases; unmatched bases: 10. The germline CDR1 and CDR2 sequences are MDHEN and SYDVKM. Here the CDR3 reads CASSQLSSGATDTQYF. CDR3 nucleotides: TGTGCCAGCAGCCAACTTTCTAGCGGGGCTACAGATACGCAGTATTTT.

The V gene is TRBV4-1, the J gene TRBJ2-1; 11 bases are a match to TRBD1. J gave up 2 bases and V 4 bases, and 4 bases lay outside the gene matches. Germline V gene lookup returns CDR1 MGHRA and CDR2 YSYEKL. CDR3 size: 16 residues. The CDR3 DNA reads TGCGCCAGCAGCCCCGGACAGGGGGCTACCTACAATGAGCAGTTCTTC. This gives the protein CASSPGQGATYNEQFF.

This clone showed up just a few times. The chain carries TRBV6-1 and TRBJ1-5; TRBD1 is a possible D gene (5 bases). The CDR3 covers 16 residues. Germline V gene sequence: CDR1 MNHNS, CDR2 SASEGT. V lost 3 bases, J lost 1 base, and 13 bases lay in between. In DNA form, the CDR3 reads TGTGCCAGCAGTGACACAGGCTGGGGGAGCAATCAGCCCCAGCATTTT. It codes for CASSDTGWGSNQPQHF.

CDR3 in amino acids: CASKSAGTENQPQHF. CDR3 nucleotides: TGTGCCAGCAAATCAGCCGGGACAGAGAATCAGCCCCAGCATTTT. The V and J genes are TRBV6-1 and TRBJ1-5, with 7 bases identical to TRBD1. Germline V gives CDR1 MNHNS, CDR2 SASEGT. This CDR3 comprises 15 residues. The V gene end was trimmed by 7 bases and the J gene end by 4 bases; junction bases not matched to a gene: 10.

The chain combines TRBV13 with TRBJ1-2; no reliable D call. The germline V and J ends were trimmed by 5 bases and 4 bases, with 20 bases remaining between them. Germline V gene lookup returns CDR1 PRHDT and CDR2 FYEKMQ (reference sequence). CDR3 length: 16 residues. The CDR3 DNA sequence: TGTGCCAGCAGCGTTCAAATAGGACGGAAAGTCTATGGCTACACCTTC. It codes for CASSVQIGRKVYGYTF.

The chain recombines TRBV7-3 with TRBJ2-7; 8 bases line up with TRBD1. Germline V gene lookup returns CDR1 SGHTA and CDR2 FQGTGA. The CDR3 contains 13 residues. V lost 1 base and J lost 7; bases outside the gene matches: 3. In DNA, the CDR3 is TGTGCCAGCAGCTTAAGGACAGGGCTTGAGCAGTACTTC. Amino acids: CASSLRTGLEQYF.

The J gene is TRBJ2-7, the V gene TRBV10-3, with D possibly being TRBD1 or TRBD2 (5 bases each). Trimming took off 5 bases at V and 0 bases at J, with 8 bases between the two ends. The germline CDR1 and CDR2 sequences are ENHRY and SYGVKD. CDR3 length: 13 amino acids. CDR3 sequence (DNA): TGTGCCATCAGTCGGGACGGCTCCTACGAGCAGTACTTC. Its translation is CAISRDGSYEQYF.

This clone was detected only once. This rearrangement joins TRBV9 to TRBJ2-6; the match to TRBD1 covers 7 bases. Looked up from germline, CDR1 is SGDLS and CDR2 is YYNGEE. The V gene end was trimmed by 2 bases and the J gene end by 0 bases; junction bases not matched to a gene: 5. The CDR3 has 17 residues. The CDR3, as DNA: TGTGCCAGCAGCGTCCGGGACAGAGGCTCTGGGGCCAACGTCCTGACTTTC. The encoded protein is CASSVRDRGSGANVLTF.

This chain's CDR3 is CASSELDPGMREAQYF. In DNA, the CDR3 is TGTGCCAGCAGTGAATTAGATCCAGGGATGAGGGAGGCCCAGTACTTC. J is TRBJ2-5 and V is TRBV25-1; perhaps TRBD2 as D (6 bases). The CDR3 extends over 16 amino acids. Germline values: CDR1 MGHDK, CDR2 SYGVNS. V was cut by 1 base and J by 9 bases, with 21 bases left in between.

V usage is TRBV6-6 and J usage is TRBJ2-1; a weak D match, TRBD2 (5 bases). Germline V CDR1 and CDR2: MNHNY, SVGAGI (reference sequence). CDR3 size: 14 residues. Trimming removed 0 bases from V and 6 bases from J, with 9 bases in between. The CDR3: CASSYSGEANEQFF. The CDR3 bases are TGTGCCAGCAGTTACTCGGGAGAAGCCAATGAGCAGTTCTTC.

This clone was found many times. V gene TRBV25-1 combines with J gene TRBJ2-5; D is perhaps TRBD2 (5 bases). V lost 3 bases and J 5 bases, leaving 13 bases between the germline ends. In germline, CDR1 is MGHDK, CDR2 SYGVNS. The CDR3 is 14 residues long. The CDR3 DNA reads as TGTGCCAGCAGTGATAAGGGAGAGCCGGAGACCCAGTACTTC. This codes for CASSDKGEPETQYF.

This chain uses TRBV18 with TRBJ2-3, with 10 bases aligning to TRBD2. CDR3 length: 15 residues. Losses at the gene ends were 4 bases for V and 4 bases for J; bases not matched to a gene: 5. CDR1 is KGHSH and CDR2 is LQKENI in the germline V gene. CDR3 sequence reads: CASSLTSGNADTQYF. The CDR3 nucleotides read TGTGCCAGCTCACTTACTAGCGGGAATGCAGATACGCAGTATTTT. The variable domain in full, with the rest retrieved from reference TRBV18 and TRBJ2-3, is NAGVMQNPRHLVRRRGQEARLRCSPMKGHSHVYWYRQLPEEGLKFMVYLQKENIIDESGMPKERFSAEFPKEGPSILRIQQVVRGDSAAYFCASSLTSGNADTQYFGPGTRLTVL.

This chain connects TRBV5-1 to TRBJ2-2; D perhaps matches TRBD1 (6 bases). CDR1 is SGHRS, CDR2 YFSETQ, per germline. The CDR3 runs 16 residues. The V end was cut by 3 bases, the J end by 0 bases, with 12 bases between. CDR3 residues: CASSSITGTNTGELFF. CDR3 bases: TGCGCCAGCAGCTCAATAACAGGGACGAACACCGGGGAGCTGTTTTTT.

The V call is TRBV9, the J call TRBJ2-1; D unclear. Trimming removed 1 base from V and 4 bases from J, with 15 bases in between. The CDR3 contains 16 residues. CDR1 and CDR2 from the germline V gene are SGDLS and YYNGEE. The CDR3: CASSVIEGLHYNEQFF. CDR3 nucleotides: TGTGCCAGCAGCGTAATCGAAGGATTACATTACAATGAGCAGTTCTTC.

To note about this clone: A single base is all that separates this from a far larger clone, so a read error is likely. The chain is built from TRBV25-1 and TRBJ2-3; TRBD2 is a possible D gene (7 bases). This CDR3 is built from 16 residues. Germline V gene lookup returns CDR1 MGHDK and CDR2 SYGVNS. CDR3 loop: CAGSEGGGFATDTQYF. For the CDR3, the DNA is TGTGCCGGCAGTGAAGGGGGGGGCTTCGCCACAGATACGCAGTATTTT.

V is TRBV7-8 and J is TRBJ1-5; unclear D gene. Trimming left V 1 base short and J 5 bases short, with 9 bases between. The CDR3 loop spans 14 amino acids. Germline assignment: CDR1 SGHVS and CDR2 FQNEAQ. The CDR3: CASSLVSGHQPQHF. The CDR3, as DNA: TGTGCCAGCAGCTTAGTCTCTGGACATCAGCCCCAGCATTTT.

V and J are TRBV19 and TRBJ1-5; 11 bases align to TRBD1. Germline V gene lookup returns CDR1 LNHDA and CDR2 SQIVND (reference sequence). V lost 3 bases, J lost 5 bases, and 12 bases stayed unmatched. The CDR3 has 18 residues. CDR3 region: CASSIPGGTGGSHQPQHF. Here the CDR3 DNA reads TGTGCCAGTAGTATCCCGGGTGGGACAGGGGGTAGTCATCAGCCCCAGCATTTT.

This chain links TRBV6-5 with TRBJ2-1; 8 positions match TRBD1. Germline values: CDR1 MNHEY, CDR2 SVGAGI. The CDR3 has 15 residues. V shed 2 bases, J shed 8 bases, and the junction held 8 bases outside the gene matches. CDR3 in DNA: TGTGCCAGCAGTTACGCCGGACAGGGAGTTGATGAGCAGTTCTTC. This gives the protein CASSYAGQGVDEQFF.

This clone was observed once. Other DNA sequences in the sample encode the same CDR3. The chain links TRBV7-2 to TRBJ2-7; D is unresolved. Deletions cut 0 bases from V and 4 bases from J, with 10 bases between. The CDR3 sequence is 14 residues long. Looked up from germline, CDR1 is SGHTA and CDR2 is FQGNSA. CDR3 DNA: TGTGCCAGCAGCTTAGCCACTGGTGGGTACGAGCAGTACTTC. Its protein product is CASSLATGGYEQYF. The full variable domain, completed using reference TRBV7-2 and TRBJ2-7, is GAGVSQSPSNKVTEKGKDVELRCDPISGHTALYWYRQSLGQGLEFLIYFQGNSAPDKSGLPSDRFSAERTGGSVSTLTIQRTQQEDSAVYLCASSLATGGYEQYFGPGTRLTVT.

This chain connects TRBV2 to TRBJ2-7, with D perhaps given as TRBD1 or TRBD2 (5 bases each). The germline V and J ends were trimmed by 4 bases and 4 bases, with 14 bases remaining between them. This CDR3 region has 14 residues. The germline V gene encodes CDR1 SNHLY and CDR2 FYNNEI. CDR3 sequence (DNA): TGTGCCAGCAGTGGTAGGGGACCACGTTACGAGCAGTACTTC. It yields the protein CASSGRGPRYEQYF.

The chain employs TRBV5-1 and TRBJ2-1; D is unclear. The V gene's germline CDR1 is SGHRS and CDR2 YFSETQ. V was cut by 2 bases and J by 6 bases, with 21 bases left in between. This CDR3 has 17 residues. DNA of the CDR3: TGCGCCAGCAGCTTCTCGATGGCGCACGGAGCCCTCAATGAGCAGTTCTTC. Translated: CASSFSMAHGALNEQFF.

V usage is TRBV5-1 and J usage is TRBJ1-1, with D uncertain. This CDR3 has 13 amino acids. Trimming left V 5 bases short and J 4 bases short, with 12 bases between. Germline V gene lookup returns CDR1 SGHRS and CDR2 YFSETQ. The CDR3 reads CASSYSPGTEAFF. CDR3 sequence (DNA): TGCGCCAGCAGTTACTCCCCGGGCACTGAAGCTTTCTTT.

This rearrangement joins TRBV27 to TRBJ2-1, with 10 bases identical to TRBD2. The V segment lost 3 bases and the J segment 6 bases; nucleotides outside the gene matches: 5. This CDR3 is 15 amino acids long. Germline V gene data show CDR1 as MNHEY and CDR2 as SMNVEV (reference sequence). The CDR3 reads CASSFRTSGFNEQFF. The CDR3 bases are TGTGCCAGCAGTTTCAGGACTAGCGGATTCAATGAGCAGTTCTTC.

This clone was observed at least ten times. The sample contains more than one DNA sequence encoding this CDR3. The chain links TRBV15 to TRBJ2-3; a possible D gene is TRBD2 (6 bases). Trimming pared 0 bases from V and 3 bases from J, leaving 10 bases between. CDR1 and CDR2 (germline): LNHNV, YYDKDF (reference sequence). There are 15 residues in the CDR3. The DNA for the CDR3 is TGTGCCACCAGCAGAGATCGGGGGAGTACAGATACGCAGTATTTT. As protein: CATSRDRGSTDTQYF.

The chain employs TRBV7-9 and TRBJ2-1; 8 nucleotides match TRBD2. Germline assignment: CDR1 SEHNR and CDR2 FQNEAQ (reference sequence). The J segment lost 2 bases and the V segment lost 5 bases, leaving 11 bases of the junction unmatched. The CDR3 loop spans 17 amino acids. This chain's CDR3 is CASSPGLSGGTYNEQFF. The CDR3 DNA reads as TGTGCCAGCAGCCCCGGGTTAAGCGGGGGTACCTACAATGAGCAGTTCTTC.

This rearrangement joins TRBV28 to TRBJ2-7, with 10 bases that match TRBD2. Germline lookup yields CDR1 MDHEN and CDR2 SYDVKM. V was clipped by 7 bases and J by 4 bases; unmatched bases: 10. The CDR3 runs 15 residues. This chain's CDR3 is CASIPGASGSYEQYF. DNA of the CDR3: TGTGCCAGCATCCCTGGGGCTAGCGGGAGTTACGAGCAGTACTTC. Full variable domain (missing parts from reference TRBV28 and TRBJ2-7): DVKVTQSSRYLVKRTGEKVFLECVQDMDHENMFWYRQDPGLGLRLIYFSYDVKMKEKGDIPEGYSVSREKKERFSLILESASTNQTSMYLCASIPGASGSYEQYFGPGTRLTVT.

Only a few counts were recorded for this clone. The chain uses TRBV29-1 and TRBJ2-2; D is ambiguous. Germline V gives CDR1 SQVTM, CDR2 ANQGSEA. The CDR3 spans 12 residues. The V gene lost 5 bases and the J gene lost 4 bases, with 8 bases spanning the gap. This chain's CDR3 is CSVKWATGELFF. In DNA form, the CDR3 reads TGCAGCGTTAAGTGGGCCACCGGGGAGCTGTTTTTT.

CDR3: CASSPGTTTGEQYF. As DNA, the CDR3 is TGCGCCAGCAGCCCGGGGACAACAACGGGCGAGCAGTACTTC. This chain uses TRBV5-1 with TRBJ2-7, with a weak D call TRBD1 (6 bases). Trimming pared 4 bases from V and 6 bases from J, leaving 17 bases between. Germline CDR1 and CDR2: SGHRS and YFSETQ. The CDR3 consists of 14 residues.